These 8 T cell receptor beta chains share one sample of origin, sequenced in a study of cytomegalovirus exposure and HLA in healthy donors. Here immunoSEQ multiplex PCR was the method, and the copy in TCRdb shows in-frame clones only, minus some. The table includes some 150,000 clones, approximately 90% detected once. The sample was PBMCs. The receptors here all came from a woman younger than 45 in good health and CMV-seronegative.

The chain employs TRBV5-5 and TRBJ1-1; D may be TRBD1 (6 bases). The CDR3 is 14 residues long. From germline, CDR1 is SGHKS and CDR2 YYEKEE (reference sequence). V gave up 4 bases and J gave up 5 bases, with 15 bases separating them. The CDR3 nucleotides are TGTGCCAGCAGCCCCATACAGGGATGGACTGAAGCTTTCTTT. Translated: CASSPIQGWTEAFF.

The chain employs TRBV6-4 and TRBJ2-7, with a weak D call TRBD2 (6 bases). This CDR3 is 14 amino acids long. CDR1 MRHNA and CDR2 SNTAGT come from the germline V gene. V lost 5 bases and J 0 bases, leaving 11 bases between the germline ends. The CDR3 loop is CASSWEEGSYEQYF. The CDR3 DNA reads TGTGCCAGCAGTTGGGAGGAAGGCTCCTACGAGCAGTACTTC.

The V and J genes are TRBV4-3 and TRBJ2-7; a weak D match, TRBD1 (6 bases). Deletions cut 1 base from V and 1 base from J, with 8 bases between. The CDR3 sequence is 14 residues long. CDR1 is LGHNA, CDR2 YSLEER, per germline. The CDR3: CASSQGQGSYEQYF. The CDR3 DNA follows: TGCGCCAGCAGCCAAGGGCAGGGGTCCTACGAGCAGTACTTC.

The gene calls are TRBV20-1 and TRBJ1-6; D uncertain. Trimming took 6 bases from V and 7 from J, leaving 7 bases between them. The CDR3 loop spans 11 amino acids. CDR1 is DFQATT and CDR2 is SNEGSKA in the germline V gene (reference sequence). In nucleotides, the CDR3 is TGCAGTGCCTCCCAGAATTCACCCCTCCACTTT. This sequence encodes CSASQNSPLHF.

The rearrangement links TRBV5-1 to TRBJ2-2; 7 nucleotides line up with TRBD1. The germline V gene encodes CDR1 SGHRS and CDR2 YFSETQ. This CDR3 contains 16 residues. Unmatched junction bases numbered 5, after V lost 2 bases and J lost 1 base. CDR3 loop: CASSFTGARNTGELFF. DNA for the CDR3: TGCGCCAGCAGCTTCACAGGGGCTAGGAACACCGGGGAGCTGTTTTTT.

V gene TRBV11-2 combines with J gene TRBJ2-5, with 11 bases matching TRBD2. The germline V gene encodes CDR1 SGHAT and CDR2 FQNNGV. The CDR3 covers 15 residues. The ends lost 5 bases at V and 2 bases at J; junction bases unmatched: 4. CDR3: CASSATSGTQETQYF. Written as DNA, the CDR3 is TGTGCCAGCAGCGCGACTAGCGGGACTCAAGAGACCCAGTACTTC.

The chain combines TRBV7-2 with TRBJ2-1, with TRBD2 identical over 15 bases. V lost 4 bases, J lost 6 bases, and 10 bases stayed unmatched. Germline V gives CDR1 SGHTA, CDR2 FQGNSA. The CDR3 spans 18 residues. In DNA, the CDR3 is TGTGCCAGCAGCTCGGGACTAGCGGGGGGATGGTTTCGCAATGAGCAGTTCTTC. It yields the protein CASSSGLAGGWFRNEQFF.

The chain carries TRBV5-4 and TRBJ1-1; D is perhaps TRBD1 (5 bases). V lost 4 bases to trimming and J lost 1 base, with 8 bases between them. Germline loops: CDR1 SGHNT, CDR2 YYREEE (reference sequence). The CDR3 has 13 amino acids. CDR3 in amino acids: CASSMTENTEAFF. The CDR3 DNA sequence: TGTGCCAGCAGCATGACAGAGAACACTGAAGCTTTCTTT.